The 5 T cell receptor beta chains listed next were all sequenced from one sample in a study of cytomegalovirus exposure and HLA in healthy donors. A multiplex PCR was run with 60 Vbeta primers and 13 Jbeta primers. Profiled with immunoSEQ multiplex PCR; TCRdb holds only in-frame clones, not every one. The table lists more than 45,000 clones. Material for sequencing was PBMCs. Receptor source: a male donor in good health and CMV-seronegative.

The chain joins TRBV5-1 to TRBJ2-7; 8 nucleotides line up with TRBD1. The V and J ends lost 4 bases and 4 bases, in that order; junction bases with no gene match: 13. The CDR3 length is 16 residues. Germline CDR1 SGHRS, CDR2 YFSETQ. The CDR3 nucleotides read TGCGCCAGCAGCCTGGACCCAACAGGGGGTTTATACGAGCAGTACTTC. Protein: CASSLDPTGGLYEQYF.

The chain uses TRBV7-2 and TRBJ2-1; D ambiguous. V lost 5 bases and J 8 bases, leaving 16 bases between the germline ends. CDR3 length equals 14 residues. Per the germline V gene, CDR1 is SGHTA and CDR2 is FQGNSA. CDR3 coding DNA: TGTGCCAGCAGCGGATACTCTTCGAGCGATGAGCAGTTCTTC. Its translation is CASSGYSSSDEQFF. Drawing the rest from reference TRBV7-2 and TRBJ2-1, the complete variable domain is GAGVSQSPSNKVTEKGKDVELRCDPISGHTALYWYRQSLGQGLEFLIYFQGNSAPDKSGLPSDRFSAERTGGSVSTLTIQRTQQEDSAVYLCASSGYSSSDEQFFGPGTRLTVL.

J is TRBJ2-5 and V is TRBV4-1; tentatively, D is TRBD1 (5 bases). Germline loops: CDR1 MGHRA, CDR2 YSYEKL. Trimming cost V 1 base and J 9 bases, with 15 bases left between them. CDR3 length: 14 amino acids. The CDR3 loop is CASSQGVGLGAQYF. The CDR3 DNA sequence: TGCGCCAGCAGCCAAGGGGTGGGGTTAGGGGCCCAGTACTTC.

The chain joins TRBV9 to TRBJ1-3, with a tentative D call TRBD1 (6 bases). Germline V gene sequence: CDR1 SGDLS, CDR2 YYNGEE. This CDR3 has 15 residues. Trimming removed 0 bases from V and 6 bases from J, with 13 bases in between. CDR3 DNA: TGTGCCAGCAGCGTAGAGGGGCAGGGGATAAACACCATATATTTT. As protein: CASSVEGQGINTIYF.

The V call is TRBV25-1, the J call TRBJ2-7; weak D call: TRBD1 (6 bases). The CDR3 loop spans 15 amino acids. Germline V CDR1 and CDR2: MGHDK, SYGVNS. Trimming shortened V by 3 bases and J by 3 bases, and 15 bases separated the two germline ends. DNA for the CDR3: TGTGCCAGCAGTGAGGGGGCAGGGCTTCGCTACGAGCAGTACTTC. Residues: CASSEGAGLRYEQYF.